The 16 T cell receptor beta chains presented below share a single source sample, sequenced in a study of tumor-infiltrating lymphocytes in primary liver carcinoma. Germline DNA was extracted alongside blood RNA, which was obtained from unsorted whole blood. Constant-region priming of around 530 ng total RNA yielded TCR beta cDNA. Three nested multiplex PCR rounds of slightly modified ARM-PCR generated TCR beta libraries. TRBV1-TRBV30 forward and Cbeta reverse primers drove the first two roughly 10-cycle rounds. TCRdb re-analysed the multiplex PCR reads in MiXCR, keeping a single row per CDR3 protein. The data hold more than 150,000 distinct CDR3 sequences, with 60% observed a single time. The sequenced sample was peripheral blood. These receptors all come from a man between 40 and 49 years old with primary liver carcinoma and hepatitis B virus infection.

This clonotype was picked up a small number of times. The CDR3 is CSVPRQGGETQYF. CDR3 nucleotides: TGCAGCGTCCCCCGACAGGGAGGCGAGACCCAGTACTTC. The chain uses TRBV29-1 and TRBJ2-5; D is possibly TRBD1 (7 bases). Germline CDR1 is SQVTM and CDR2 is ANQGSEA. The CDR3 loop spans 13 amino acids. Trimming took off 6 bases at V and 5 bases at J, with 16 bases between the two ends.

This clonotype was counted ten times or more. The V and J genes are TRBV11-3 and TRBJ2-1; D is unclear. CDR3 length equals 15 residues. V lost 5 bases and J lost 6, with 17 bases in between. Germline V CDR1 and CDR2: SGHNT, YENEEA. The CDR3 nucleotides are TGTGCCAGCAGCATGTCTGGTCTAGGGCCCAATGAGCAGTTCTTC. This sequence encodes CASSMSGLGPNEQFF.

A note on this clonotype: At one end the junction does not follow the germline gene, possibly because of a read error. The CDR3 sequence: CASNLQTYGVDQPQHF. The CDR3 nucleotides are TGTGCCAGCAATTTACAGACATACGGGGTGGATCAGCCCCAGCATTTT. The chain has TRBV28 and TRBJ1-5; D is unresolved. The CDR3 has 16 residues. Germline loops: CDR1 MDHEN, CDR2 SYDVKM.

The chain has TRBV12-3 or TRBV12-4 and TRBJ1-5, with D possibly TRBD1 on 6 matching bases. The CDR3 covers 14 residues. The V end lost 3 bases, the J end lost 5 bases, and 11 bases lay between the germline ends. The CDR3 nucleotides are TGTGCCAGCAGTTTTAGACAGGTGGATCAGCCCCAGCATTTT. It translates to CASSFRQVDQPQHF.

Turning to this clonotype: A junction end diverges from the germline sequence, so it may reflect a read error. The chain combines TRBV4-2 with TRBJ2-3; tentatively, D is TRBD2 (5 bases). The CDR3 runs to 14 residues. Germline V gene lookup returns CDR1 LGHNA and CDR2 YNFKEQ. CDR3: CASSLACREDTQYF. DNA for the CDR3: TGTGCCAGCAGCCTAGCGTGCAGAGAGGATACACAGTATTTT.

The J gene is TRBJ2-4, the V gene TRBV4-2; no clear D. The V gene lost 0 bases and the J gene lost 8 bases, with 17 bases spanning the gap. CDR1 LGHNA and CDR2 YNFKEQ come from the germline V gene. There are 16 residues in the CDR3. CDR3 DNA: TGTGCCAGCAGCCAAGATGCGGCCGGTTTTGGAGACATTCAGTACTTC. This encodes CASSQDAAGFGDIQYF.

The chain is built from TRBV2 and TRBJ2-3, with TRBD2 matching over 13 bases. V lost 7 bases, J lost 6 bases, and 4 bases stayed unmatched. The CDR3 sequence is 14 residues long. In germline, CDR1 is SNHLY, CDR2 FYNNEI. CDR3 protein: CASTPTSGGDTQYF. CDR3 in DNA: TGTGCCAGCACTCCGACTAGCGGGGGGGATACGCAGTATTTT.

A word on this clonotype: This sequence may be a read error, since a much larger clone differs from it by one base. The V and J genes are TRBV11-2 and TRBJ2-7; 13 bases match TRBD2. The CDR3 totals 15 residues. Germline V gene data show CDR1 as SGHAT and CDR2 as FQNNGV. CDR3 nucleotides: TGTGCCAGCAGCCGGACTAGCGGGAGCTCCTACGAGCAGCACTTC. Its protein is CASSRTSGSSYEQHF. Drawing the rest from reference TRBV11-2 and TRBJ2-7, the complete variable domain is EAGVAQSPRYKIIEKRQSVAFWCNPISGHATLYWYQQILGQGPKLLIQFQNNGVVDDSQLPKDRFSAERLKGVDSTLKIQPAKLEDSAVYLCASSRTSGSSYEQHFGPGTRLTVT.

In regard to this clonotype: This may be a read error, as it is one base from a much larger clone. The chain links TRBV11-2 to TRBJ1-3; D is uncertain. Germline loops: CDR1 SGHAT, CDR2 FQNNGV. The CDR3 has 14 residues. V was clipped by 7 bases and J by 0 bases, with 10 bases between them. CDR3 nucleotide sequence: TGTGCCAGCAACTTCTCACACTCTGGAAACACCATATATTTT. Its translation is CASNFSHSGNTIYF.

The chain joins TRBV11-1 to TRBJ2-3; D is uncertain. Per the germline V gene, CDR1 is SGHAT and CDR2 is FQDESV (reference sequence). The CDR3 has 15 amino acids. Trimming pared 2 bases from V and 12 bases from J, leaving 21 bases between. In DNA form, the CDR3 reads TGTGCCAGCAGCTTACAGCCCATTAACACAGATATACAGTATTTT. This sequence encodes CASSLQPINTDIQYF.

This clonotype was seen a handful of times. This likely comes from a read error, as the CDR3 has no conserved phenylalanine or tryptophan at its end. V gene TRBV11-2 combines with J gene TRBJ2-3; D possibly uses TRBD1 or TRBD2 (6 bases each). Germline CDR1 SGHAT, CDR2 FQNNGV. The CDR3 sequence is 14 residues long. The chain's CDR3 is CASSLAGEADTQYL. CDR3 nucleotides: TGTGCTAGCAGCTTAGCAGGGGAGGCAGATACGCAGTATCTT.

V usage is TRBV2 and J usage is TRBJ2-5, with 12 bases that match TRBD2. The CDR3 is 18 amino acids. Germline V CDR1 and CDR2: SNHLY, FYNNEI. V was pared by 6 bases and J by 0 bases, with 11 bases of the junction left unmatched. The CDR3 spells CASSLGRLAGEYQETQYF. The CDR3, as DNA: TGTGCCAGCAGCCTCGGGCGACTAGCGGGAGAATACCAAGAGACCCAGTACTTC.

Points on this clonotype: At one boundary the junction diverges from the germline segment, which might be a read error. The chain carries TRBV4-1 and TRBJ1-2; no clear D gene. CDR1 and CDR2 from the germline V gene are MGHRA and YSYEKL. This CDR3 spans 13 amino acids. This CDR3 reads CTSSDTANYGYTF. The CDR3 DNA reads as TGCACCAGCAGCGATACAGCTAACTATGGCTACACCTTC.

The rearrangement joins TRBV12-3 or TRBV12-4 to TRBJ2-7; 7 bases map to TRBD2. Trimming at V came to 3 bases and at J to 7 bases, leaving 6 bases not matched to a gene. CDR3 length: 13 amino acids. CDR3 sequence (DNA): TGTGCCAGCAGTTTTGGGAGGGGTACGGAGCAGTACTTC. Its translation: CASSFGRGTEQYF.

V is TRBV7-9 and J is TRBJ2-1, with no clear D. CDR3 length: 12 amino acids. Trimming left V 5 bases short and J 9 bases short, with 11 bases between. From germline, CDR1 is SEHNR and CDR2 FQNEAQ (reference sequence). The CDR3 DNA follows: TGTGCCAGCAGCCAGTCTATCGGTGAGCAGTTCTTC. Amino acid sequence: CASSQSIGEQFF.

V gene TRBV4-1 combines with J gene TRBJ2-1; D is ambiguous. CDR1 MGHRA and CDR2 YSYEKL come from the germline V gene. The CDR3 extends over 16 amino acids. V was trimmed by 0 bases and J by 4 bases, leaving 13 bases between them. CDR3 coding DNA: TGCGCCAGCAGCCAAGATACCGCCTCGTATTACAATGAGCAGTTCTTC. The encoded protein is CASSQDTASYYNEQFF.